The 30 T cell receptor beta chains presented below share a single source sample, sequenced in a study of human T cells and chemical hapten exposure. Time point noted: pre-sensitization, week 0. Treatment specified: therapeutic diphenylcyclopropenone sensitization with weekly scalp DPC. RNA extraction used unfractionated whole blood as the source of total RNA. TCRdb re-called the RACE reads with MiXCR, one entry per CDR3 protein. The repertoire holds around 33,000 distinct CDR3 sequences, with less than 15% as singletons. Sequences were derived from whole blood, sampled in connection with sensitization to the hapten diphenylcyclopropenone (DPC). These receptors were collected from a woman aged 40 to 49 with alopecia areata. Some clones in this sample may be carry-over from other donors' samples.

V and J are TRBV20-1 and TRBJ1-2, with D maybe TRBD1 (5 bases). Trimming removed 6 bases from V and 4 bases from J, with 12 bases in between. The CDR3 totals 12 residues. Germline V gene lookup returns CDR1 DFQATT and CDR2 SNEGSKA (reference sequence). In DNA form, the CDR3 reads TGCAGTGCCACCGACAGCGTCTATGGCTACACCTTC. This codes for CSATDSVYGYTF.

This clonotype was detected many times. This sequence joins TRBV7-9 and TRBJ2-1; 13 nucleotides match TRBD2. This CDR3 has 16 residues. Germline V gene lookup returns CDR1 SEHNR and CDR2 FQNEAQ (reference sequence). The V and J ends lost 5 bases and 6 bases, in that order; junction bases with no gene match: 7. CDR3 nucleotide sequence: TGTGCCAGCAGCCCAGCACTAGCGGGAGGGGGCAATGAGCAGTTCTTC. This gives the protein CASSPALAGGGNEQFF. Looking up the rest from reference TRBV7-9 and TRBJ2-1 gives the full variable domain: DTGVSQNPRHKITKRGQNVTFRCDPISEHNRLYWYRQTLGQGPEFLTYFQNEAQLEKSRLLSDRFSAERPKGSFSTLEIQRTEQGDSAMYLCASSPALAGGGNEQFFGPGTRLTVL.

The CDR3 loop reads CASSLRAGAAFF. The DNA for the CDR3 is TGTGCCAGCAGCTTAAGGGCGGGGGCTGCGTTCTTC. This sequence joins TRBV7-2 and TRBJ2-1, with D perhaps TRBD2 (7 bases). V was shortened by 2 bases and J by 15 bases, with 14 bases between the two germline ends. This CDR3 has 12 residues. In germline, CDR1 is SGHTA, CDR2 FQGNSA. Drawing the rest from reference TRBV7-2 and TRBJ2-1, the complete variable domain is GAGVSQSPSNKVTEKGKDVELRCDPISGHTALYWYRQSLGQGLEFLIYFQGNSAPDKSGLPSDRFSAERTGGSVSTLTIQRTQQEDSAVYLCASSLRAGAAFFGPGTRLTVL.

In its sample, this clonotype was seen many times. This rearrangement joins TRBV29-1 to TRBJ2-5; the match to TRBD2 covers 7 bases. CDR1 is SQVTM and CDR2 is ANQGSEA in the germline V gene. J lost 5 bases, V lost 7 bases, and 13 bases had no gene match. This CDR3 is built from 14 residues. The CDR3 nucleotides read TGCAGCGCAGGTCGGGGGGAGGGTTTTGAGACCCAGTACTTC. As protein: CSAGRGEGFETQYF.

In its sample, this clonotype was seen many times. The gene calls are TRBV28 and TRBJ2-7, with 8 bases identical to TRBD1. Germline loops: CDR1 MDHEN, CDR2 SYDVKM. The CDR3 is 15 residues long. Trimming cost V 6 bases and J 3 bases; bases outside gene matches: 10. CDR3 loop: CASRPPGTGNYEQYF. In DNA form, the CDR3 reads TGTGCCAGCAGGCCTCCGGGGACAGGAAACTACGAGCAGTACTTC.

This clonotype turned up a few times. This chain connects TRBV4-1 to TRBJ2-3; a weak D match, TRBD2 (5 bases). The CDR3 sequence is 16 residues long. Per germline, CDR1 MGHRA and CDR2 YSYEKL. V lost 2 bases, J lost 0 bases, and 12 bases lay in between. CDR3 protein: CASSQYGGSSTDTQYF. For the CDR3, the DNA is TGCGCCAGCAGCCAATACGGAGGCTCAAGCACAGATACGCAGTATTTT.

This clonotype was seen only a few times. This chain links TRBV6-5 with TRBJ2-6, with a weak D call TRBD1 (5 bases). The CDR3 runs 15 residues. The germline V and J ends were trimmed by 6 bases and 5 bases, with 14 bases remaining between them. The germline CDR1 and CDR2 sequences are MNHEY and SVGAGI. The CDR3 region is CASSDTGTRANVLTF. CDR3 coding DNA: TGTGCCAGCAGCGACACAGGTACTCGGGCCAACGTCCTGACTTTC.

The CDR3 reads CASSRGPGQGNEQFF. CDR3 DNA sequence: TGCGCCAGCAGCCGCGGGCCGGGGCAGGGAAATGAGCAGTTCTTC. The gene calls are TRBV4-3 and TRBJ2-1; D might be TRBD1 or TRBD2, each matching 5 bases. Looked up from germline, CDR1 is LGHNA and CDR2 is YSLEER. CDR3 size: 15 residues. Trimming took off 4 bases at V and 7 bases at J, with 17 bases between the two ends.

In this sample, this clonotype turned up a few times. The rearrangement uses TRBV28 and TRBJ1-1, with TRBD1 identical over 10 bases. CDR3 size: 15 residues. V gave up 6 bases and J gave up 1 base; unmatched junction bases: 5. Germline V gene data show CDR1 as MDHEN and CDR2 as SYDVKM. This chain's CDR3 is CASSRDRGSNTEAFF. CDR3 DNA sequence: TGTGCCAGCAGCCGGGACAGGGGCTCGAACACTGAAGCTTTCTTT.

The chain couples TRBV3-1 to TRBJ2-1; 13 bases map to TRBD2. There are 16 residues in the CDR3. Germline CDR1 reads LGHDT; CDR2 reads YNNKEL (reference sequence). J gave up 8 bases and V 4 bases, and 8 bases lay outside the gene matches. The CDR3 region has the DNA TGTGCCAGCAGCCCTAGTACTAGCGGGAGGGCCCATGAGCAGTTCTTC. It encodes CASSPSTSGRAHEQFF.

The chain joins TRBV28 to TRBJ1-5; D unresolved. V was clipped by 2 bases and J by 7 bases, with 9 bases between them. This CDR3 contains 13 residues. Germline CDR1 and CDR2: MDHEN and SYDVKM. The CDR3 DNA reads as TGTGCCAGCAGTTTAGGGGTCTCCCAGCCCCAGCATTTT. Encoded protein: CASSLGVSQPQHF.

This clonotype appeared many times. The chain recombines TRBV12-3 or TRBV12-4 with TRBJ1-1; no firm D call. Trimming left V 6 bases short and J 1 base short, with 12 bases between. The CDR3 covers 14 residues. The CDR3 coding sequence is TGTGCCAGCAGCTTAACCGGAGGGAACACTGAAGCTTTCTTT. Translating gives CASSLTGGNTEAFF.

This clonotype was seen more than once but under ten times. The V and J genes are TRBV7-9 and TRBJ2-2; 16 nucleotides agree with TRBD2. The CDR3 covers 18 residues. In germline, CDR1 is SEHNR, CDR2 FQNEAQ (reference sequence). V lost 5 bases, J lost 9 bases, and 12 bases stayed unmatched. The CDR3 nucleotides are TGTGCCAGCAGCCCCCTCGGGACTAGCGGGGGGGCCGCCCGGGAGCTGTTTTTT. Protein: CASSPLGTSGGAARELFF.

This clonotype was counted many times. The V gene is TRBV9, the J gene TRBJ1-1; 11 bases agree with TRBD1. CDR3 length: 15 amino acids. The J segment lost 4 bases and the V segment lost 4 bases, leaving 6 bases of the junction unmatched. Germline V gene lookup returns CDR1 SGDLS and CDR2 YYNGEE. CDR3 nucleotide sequence: TGTGCCAGCAGCCCACTCGGGACAGGGGGCACTGAAGCTTTCTTT. It yields the protein CASSPLGTGGTEAFF.

CDR3 in DNA: TGTGCCAGCAGCAACAGGGCTATTAGCTCCTACGAGCAGTACTTC. Protein product: CASSNRAISSYEQYF. J is TRBJ2-7 and V is TRBV11-1; D may be TRBD1 (6 bases). Trimming took off 5 bases at V and 0 bases at J, with 14 bases between the two ends. The germline CDR1 and CDR2 sequences are SGHAT and FQDESV (reference sequence). The CDR3 spans 15 residues. Full variable domain (remainder filled in from reference TRBV11-1 and TRBJ2-7): EAEVAQSPRYKITEKSQAVAFWCDPISGHATLYWYRQILGQGPELLVQFQDESVVDDSQLPKDRFSAERLKGVDSTLKIQPAELGDSAMYLCASSNRAISSYEQYFGPGTRLTVT.

This clonotype was detected many times. This chain connects TRBV20-1 to TRBJ1-5, with D possibly matching TRBD1 (5 bases). The V gene's germline CDR1 is DFQATT and CDR2 SNEGSKA (reference sequence). The CDR3 runs to 13 residues. Trimming took off 3 bases at V and 7 bases at J, with 13 bases between the two ends. The CDR3 bases are TGCAGTGCTAGGGAGGGGAAGGGCCAGCCCCAGCATTTT. Its protein product is CSAREGKGQPQHF.

A remark on this clonotype: One junction end does not reproduce the germline sequence, and a read error may be involved. The CDR3 coding sequence is TGTGCCAGCTCACAAGCAGGGACAGGGGAGAATTCACCCATCCACTTT. It encodes CASSQAGTGENSPIHF. The chain uses TRBV18 and TRBJ1-6; 10 positions match TRBD1. CDR1 KGHSH and CDR2 LQKENI come from the germline V gene. The CDR3 is 16 amino acids.

As regards this clonotype: A much bigger clone sits one base away, suggesting this may be a read error. The chain recombines TRBV7-8 with TRBJ2-7; maybe TRBD2 (6 bases). The CDR3 spans 14 residues. Germline CDR1 reads SGHVS; CDR2 reads FQNEAQ. CDR3 sequence (DNA): TGTGCCAGCAGCTCGCGGGGATTGGCCTACGTGCAGTACTTC. This codes for CASSSRGLAYVQYF. Full variable domain (outside the CDR3, taken from reference TRBV7-8 and TRBJ2-7): GAGVSQSPRYKVAKRGQDVALRCDPISGHVSLFWYQQALGQGPEFLTYFQNEAQLDKSGLPSDRFFAERPEGSVSTLKIQRTQQEDSAVYLCASSSRGLAYVQYFGPGTRLTVT.

This clonotype has a handful of counts. This is likely a read error, given that the CDR3 carries no conserved phenylalanine or tryptophan at its end. This chain uses TRBV6-2 or TRBV6-3 with TRBJ2-7; 11 bases are shared with TRBD1. Germline V lookup: CDR1 MNHEY, CDR2 SVGEGT. The CDR3 sequence is 14 residues long. With 4 bases clipped from V and 9 bases from J, the junction kept 8 bases outside the gene matches. The DNA of the CDR3 is TGTGCCAGCAGTTCCACCGGACAGGGGGCTTCGCAGTACTCC. Amino acids: CASSSTGQGASQYS.

The table lists this clonotype with many counts. The chain carries TRBV29-1 and TRBJ2-5; D may be TRBD2 (5 bases). The CDR3 is 11 amino acids. Germline CDR1 reads SQVTM; CDR2 reads ANQGSEA. The ends were cut back, 7 bases at V and 5 bases at J, with 11 bases in the middle. The CDR3 region is CSALGYETQYF. For the CDR3, the DNA is TGCAGCGCACTAGGGTACGAGACCCAGTACTTC. Full variable domain (remainder filled in from reference TRBV29-1 and TRBJ2-5): SAVISQKPSRDICQRGTSLTIQCQVDSQVTMMFWYRQQPGQSLTLIATANQGSEATYESGFVIDKFPISRPNLTFSTLTVSNMSPEDSSIYLCSALGYETQYFGPGTRLLVL.

This clonotype was recorded a few times. This chain uses TRBV5-6 with TRBJ1-1; no clear D. Trimming left V 0 bases short and J 7 bases short, with 13 bases between. Germline loops: CDR1 SGHDT, CDR2 YYEEEE. This CDR3 spans 14 amino acids. The DNA of the CDR3 is TGTGCCAGCAGCTTGGTAGGCCCAGCGGATGAAGCTTTCTTT. It is translated as CASSLVGPADEAFF. Based on the CDR3 plus reference TRBV5-6 and TRBJ1-1, the full variable domain is DAGVTQSPTHLIKTRGQQVTLRCSPKSGHDTVSWYQQALGQGPQFIFQYYEEEERQRGNFPDRFSGHQFPNYSSELNVNALLLGDSALYLCASSLVGPADEAFFGQGTRLTVV.

In this sample, this clonotype is medium-sized. This chain uses TRBV7-8 with TRBJ2-1; D may be TRBD2 (6 bases). Germline-derived CDR1 and CDR2 are SGHVS and FQNEAQ. V was clipped by 5 bases and J by 10 bases, with 21 bases between them. The CDR3 spans 15 residues. As DNA, the CDR3 is TGTGCCAGCAGCCCACGCGGGGTGGGGAGGTCGGAGCAGTTCTTC. This translates into CASSPRGVGRSEQFF.

The V and J genes are TRBV29-1 and TRBJ1-1; D ambiguous. From germline, CDR1 is SQVTM and CDR2 ANQGSEA. Trimming took off 4 bases at V and 7 bases at J, with 7 bases between the two ends. The CDR3 totals 10 residues. CDR3 region: CSVGVNEAFF. CDR3 DNA: TGCAGCGTTGGAGTAAATGAAGCTTTCTTT.

This clonotype was counted many times. The chain couples TRBV20-1 to TRBJ2-2; 8 nucleotides line up with TRBD2. The V and J ends lost 6 bases and 4 bases, in that order; junction bases with no gene match: 10. CDR3 length: 15 amino acids. Germline values: CDR1 DFQATT, CDR2 SNEGSKA (reference sequence). This CDR3 reads CSAKRGTLSTGELFF. For the CDR3, the DNA is TGCAGTGCAAAGCGGGGGACTCTTAGCACCGGGGAGCTGTTTTTT.

The table lists this clonotype with many counts. The V and J genes are TRBV28 and TRBJ1-6, with a weak D call TRBD1 (5 bases). The CDR3 sequence is 12 residues long. Germline V gene data show CDR1 as MDHEN and CDR2 as SYDVKM. The V and J ends lost 5 bases and 13 bases respectively, with 12 bases between them. Written as DNA, the CDR3 is TGTGCCAGCAGTCCGACAGTCACCCCCCTCCACTTT. This gives the protein CASSPTVTPLHF.

CDR3: CASSTPRGRSNEKLFF. CDR3 nucleotides: TGTGCCAGCAGCACTCCGAGGGGGCGGTCTAATGAAAAACTGTTTTTT. The rearrangement joins TRBV9 to TRBJ1-4, with 7 bases identical to TRBD1. The germline V gene has CDR1 SGDLS and CDR2 YYNGEE. V was pared by 4 bases and J by 3 bases, with 9 bases of the junction left unmatched. The CDR3 is 16 amino acids.

This clonotype has a count of ten or more. V usage is TRBV24-1 and J usage is TRBJ1-3, with 7 bases aligning to TRBD1. CDR3 length equals 20 residues. Trimming cost V 4 bases and J 0 bases; bases outside gene matches: 17. CDR1 and CDR2 (germline): KGHDR, SFDVKD. CDR3 DNA: TGTGCCACCAGTGACCCCGGACAGGTCTACCGAAAAATCTCTGGAAACACCATATATTTT. Translation gives CATSDPGQVYRKISGNTIYF.

This chain connects TRBV7-7 to TRBJ2-2, with a possible D match to TRBD1 (5 bases). Germline loops: CDR1 SSHAT, CDR2 FNYEAQ (reference sequence). Trimming pared 5 bases from V and 8 bases from J, leaving 9 bases between. The CDR3 length is 12 residues. The DNA for the CDR3 is TGTGCCAGCAGCCCCTGGACAGGGGAGCTGTTTTTT. Translated: CASSPWTGELFF.

Ten or more counts support this clonotype. This rearrangement joins TRBV7-9 to TRBJ2-1; 9 bases agree with TRBD1. The CDR3 is 15 residues long. Unmatched junction bases numbered 7, after V lost 6 bases and J lost 4 bases. Germline CDR1 SEHNR, CDR2 FQNEAQ (reference sequence). The DNA of the CDR3 is TGTGCCAGCAGACGCAGGGACAGGGATTACAATGAGCAGTTCTTC. As protein: CASRRRDRDYNEQFF.

There are many counts of this clonotype. This chain links TRBV18 with TRBJ1-1, with D possibly TRBD1 on 6 matching bases. The CDR3 length is 16 residues. V was shortened by 3 bases and J by 0 bases, with 14 bases between the two germline ends. Germline V gives CDR1 KGHSH, CDR2 LQKENI. For the CDR3, the DNA is TGTGCCAGCTCACCGAGTCAGGGGTCTATGAACACTGAAGCTTTCTTT. It translates to CASSPSQGSMNTEAFF.